This T cell receptor (beta chain) is drawn from a study of response to subunit inactivated influenza vaccine. MiXCR, applied by TCRdb to the RT-PCR reads, yields one record per CDR3 protein. The data show 400,000 to 650,000 distinct CDR3 sequences, about 7.2% seen once. The CDR3 runs 16 residues. CDR1 and CDR2 from the germline V gene are MNHNS and SASEGT. The J segment lost 3 bases and the V segment lost 2 bases, leaving 10 bases of the junction unmatched. Study results and caveats: Few new T cells, the authors suggested, are recruited by each seasonal influenza vaccination.

This clonotype has a count of ten or more. What it binds is unknown. This rearrangement joins TRBV6-1 to TRBJ2-7, with 7 bases that match TRBD1. Specimen: PBMCs from blood, collected less than 30 months after vaccination. The sequence was collected from a man between 45 and 75 years old who received an inactivated influenza vaccine. The CDR3: CASSEQSRGFYYEQYF. The DNA of the CDR3 is TGTGCCAGCAGTGAACAATCCAGGGGGTTCTACTACGAGCAGTACTTC.